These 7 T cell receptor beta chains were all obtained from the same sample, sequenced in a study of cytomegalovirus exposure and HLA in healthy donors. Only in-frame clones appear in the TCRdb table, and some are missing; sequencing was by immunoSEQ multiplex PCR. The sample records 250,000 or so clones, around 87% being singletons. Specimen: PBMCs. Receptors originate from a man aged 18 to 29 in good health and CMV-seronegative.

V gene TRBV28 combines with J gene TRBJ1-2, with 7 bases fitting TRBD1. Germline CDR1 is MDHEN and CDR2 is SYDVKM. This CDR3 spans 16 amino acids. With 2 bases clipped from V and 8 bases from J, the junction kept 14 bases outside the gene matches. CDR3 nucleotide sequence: TGTGCCAGCAGTTTACTGTCTACAGGGGATAGGTGGGGCTACACCTTC. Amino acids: CASSLLSTGDRWGYTF.

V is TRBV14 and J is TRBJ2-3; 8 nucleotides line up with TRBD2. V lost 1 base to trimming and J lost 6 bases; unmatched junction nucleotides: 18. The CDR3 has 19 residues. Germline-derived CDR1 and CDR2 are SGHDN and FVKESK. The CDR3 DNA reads TGTGCCAGCAGCCAAGGCAGCTCCCTCTATAGCGGGATATTTGATACGCAGTATTTT. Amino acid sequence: CASSQGSSLYSGIFDTQYF.

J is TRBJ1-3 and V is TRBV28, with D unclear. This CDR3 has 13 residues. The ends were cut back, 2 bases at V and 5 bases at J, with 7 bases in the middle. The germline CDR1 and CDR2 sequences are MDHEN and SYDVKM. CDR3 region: CASSLVARNTIYF. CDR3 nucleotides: TGTGCCAGCAGTTTAGTGGCCAGAAACACCATATATTTT.

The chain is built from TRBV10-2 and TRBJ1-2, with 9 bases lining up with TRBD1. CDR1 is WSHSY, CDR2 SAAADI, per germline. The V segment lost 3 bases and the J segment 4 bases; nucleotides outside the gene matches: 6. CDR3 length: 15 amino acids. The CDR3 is CASSEYRGLSYGYTF. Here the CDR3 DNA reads TGCGCCAGCAGTGAATACAGGGGGCTGAGCTATGGCTACACCTTC.

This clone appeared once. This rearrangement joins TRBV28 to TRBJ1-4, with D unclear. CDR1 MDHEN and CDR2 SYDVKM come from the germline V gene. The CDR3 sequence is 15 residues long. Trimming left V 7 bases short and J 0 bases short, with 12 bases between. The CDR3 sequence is CASTFTGATNEKLFF. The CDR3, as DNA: TGTGCCAGCACCTTCACTGGTGCAACTAATGAAAAACTGTTTTTT.

CDR3 sequence reads: CASSSPPGVGYTF. CDR3 DNA: TGTGCCAGCAGTTCCCCCCCAGGGGTGGGCTACACCTTC. V gene TRBV28 combines with J gene TRBJ1-2, with TRBD1 as a possible D gene (6 bases). Germline V CDR1 and CDR2: MDHEN, SYDVKM. V was pared by 4 bases and J by 8 bases, with 14 bases between. The CDR3 sequence is 13 residues long.

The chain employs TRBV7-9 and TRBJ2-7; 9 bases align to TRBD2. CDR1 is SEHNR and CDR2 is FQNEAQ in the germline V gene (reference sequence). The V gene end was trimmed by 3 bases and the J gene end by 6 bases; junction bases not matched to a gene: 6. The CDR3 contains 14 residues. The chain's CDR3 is CASSLGGRAGEQYF. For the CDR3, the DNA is TGTGCCAGCAGCTTGGGCGGGAGGGCCGGCGAGCAGTACTTC.